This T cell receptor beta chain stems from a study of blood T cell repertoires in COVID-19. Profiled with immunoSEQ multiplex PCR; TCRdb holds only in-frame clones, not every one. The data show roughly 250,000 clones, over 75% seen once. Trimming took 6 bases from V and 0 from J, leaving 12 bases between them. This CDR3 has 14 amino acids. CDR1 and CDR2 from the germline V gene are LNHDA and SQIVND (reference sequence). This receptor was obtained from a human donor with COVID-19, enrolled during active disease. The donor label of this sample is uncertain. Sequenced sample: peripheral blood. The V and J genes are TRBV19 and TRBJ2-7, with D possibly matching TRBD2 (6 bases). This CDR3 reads CASSASATSYEQYF. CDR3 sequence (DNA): TGTGCCAGTAGCGCTAGCGCGACCTCCTACGAGCAGTACTTC.